Here is one TCR beta chain with its context. Its antigen is still unknown. Base qualities are not provided; no much larger clone lies one nucleotide away. TCRbeta CDR3 regions were amplified from genomic DNA using the immunoSEQ Assay, a bias-controlled multiplex PCR. The paper's data handling went like this. The number of nucleated cells in each sample was estimated by amplification of reference gene primers within the assay. To quantify the absolute abundance of each unique TCRbeta CDR3 rearrangement, sequence reads were collapsed and filtered. For each sample, productive Simpson clonality was calculated as the square root of Simpson's diversity index over productive rearrangements. TCRdb carries this immuneACCESS record with in-frame sequences only. Its versions omit some clonotypes, under half of them owing to an unresolved V gene in the studies checked, with the rest unexplained. The V and J calls and clone size were taken over from that table, and D and trimming were inferred from the DNA. The table for this sample lists approximately 93,000 clones; 80% to 90% of them were counted only once. Roughly 2.1% of the sample rests with the top ten.

V gives up 5 bases and J gives up 4 bases, and the segment between their germline ends measures 26 bases. The CDR3 sequence holds 18 residues, the cysteine and phenylalanine included. Left in the record is the CDR3 DNA by itself, 54 bases read in frame from the first base. The germline V gene (reference sequence) sets CDR1 to LGHDT and CDR2 to YNNKEL. This entry belongs to a study of blood T cell repertoires in COVID-19 (dated by TCRdb to the early 2020s). With respect to the entire study: Collaborator samples came from the United States, Italy and Spain and covered acute and convalescent phases of COVID-19. The repertoires were released in a freely available public database meant as a resource for research on the immune response to SARS-CoV-2. Samples were obtained from the ongoing ImmuneRACE study (first 160 participants) and from over 1,000 subjects provided by 6 global collaborators. Where HLA class I and class II types were available, the types were taken from metadata supplied by the sample provider, not from assay-based typing. The dataset comprised deeply sampled blood TCRbeta repertoires from subjects exposed to, actively infected with, or recovered from COVID-19. Nearly every sample came with metadata listing a de-identified subject ID, COVID-19 status, age in years and sex. The prospective study material was composed of cDNA or gDNA derived from T cells, B-cell-depleted T cells, or PBMCs.

General conclusions and limits of the study: How much clinical and demographic metadata was included differed by source and by participant, and the metadata was provided uncurated.

At one collaborating source in Seattle, patients were enrolled during active infection and were followed longitudinally through the course of disease. Collaborating institutions collected whole blood in K2EDTA tubes following their own protocols. For TCRbeta analysis, collaborators shipped samples in one of three forms: frozen whole blood, isolated PBMCs, or DNA extracted from either of those sample types. The sequence was collected from a man between 50 and 59 years old with COVID-19, enrolled during active disease. The receptor chain draws on TRBV3-1 (or the pseudogene TRBV3-2) and TRBJ1-2, with an unclear D gene assignment. The sequenced sample consisted of peripheral blood. The DNA is TGTGCCAGCAGCTCACACACACTTACAGCGGGAGTCTCCTATGGCTACACCTTC. This yields the protein CASSSHTLTAGVSYGYTF.